These 29 T cell receptor beta chains were sequenced from one sample in a study of cytomegalovirus exposure and HLA in healthy donors (TCRdb year 2017). Libraries were made using the immunoSEQ multiplex PCR assay. TCRdb provides this immuneACCESS table in a form limited to in-frame rearrangements. Some clones are lacking; in checked studies, under half of them reflect an unresolved V gene, and why the rest are absent is not known. In this sample the table shows 50,000 to 65,000 clones, around 93% of which occur a single time. Around 7% of the sample goes to the ten largest clones. The sample consisted of PBMCs. The receptors stem from a woman under 30 in good health and CMV-seropositive.

The gene calls are TRBV10-3 and TRBJ1-2; D might be TRBD1 (5 bases). The V gene's germline CDR1 is ENHRY and CDR2 SYGVKD. This CDR3 region has 13 residues. V was cut by 4 bases and J by 7 bases, with 13 bases left in between. CDR3 DNA sequence: TGTGCCATCAGTGGGTATCCGCAGGGTGGCTACACCTTC. Translation gives CAISGYPQGGYTF.

This clone was seen just once. The genes are TRBV7-2 and TRBJ2-1; TRBD2 agrees at 9 bases. The V gene's germline CDR1 is SGHTA and CDR2 FQGNSA. The CDR3 has 15 residues. V shed 1 base and J 3 bases; nucleotides not matched to a gene: 1. CDR3 amino acids: CASSLERGDYNEQFF. For the CDR3, the DNA is TGTGCCAGCAGCTTAGAGCGGGGGGACTACAATGAGCAGTTCTTC.

The chain has TRBV5-3 and TRBJ1-1; TRBD1 might be the D (6 bases). TRBV5-3 is an ORF, and what it does is uncertain. V was trimmed by 10 bases and J by 0 bases, leaving 19 bases between them. CDR3 length equals 15 residues. CDR3 amino acids: CAQRAAGAMNTEAFF. CDR3 nucleotide sequence: TGTGCCCAAAGGGCGGCAGGGGCGATGAACACTGAAGCTTTCTTT.

V usage is TRBV5-1 and J usage is TRBJ1-1; 9 nucleotides line up with TRBD1. The CDR3 runs to 16 residues. Germline V gene data show CDR1 as SGHRS and CDR2 as YFSETQ. V gave up 3 bases and J gave up 5 bases; unmatched junction bases: 11. The DNA for the CDR3 is TGCGCCAGCAGCTGGAACCCGGGACAGGGTAAGACTGAAGCTTTCTTT. This translates into CASSWNPGQGKTEAFF.

V usage is TRBV30 and J usage is TRBJ1-6; no firm D call. The CDR3 extends over 17 amino acids. The germline V gene has CDR1 GTSNPN and CDR2 SVGIG (reference sequence). V was clipped by 2 bases and J by 1 base, with 15 bases between them. The CDR3 nucleotides read TGTGCCTGGAGTCCACCGGACCGGGGATCCTATAATTCACCCCTCCACTTT. Translated: CAWSPPDRGSYNSPLHF.

The chain combines TRBV27 with TRBJ1-2, with a weak D call TRBD1 (5 bases). The CDR3 spans 13 residues. V was clipped by 3 bases and J by 4 bases, with 9 bases between them. Germline V gene lookup returns CDR1 MNHEY and CDR2 SMNVEV (reference sequence). This CDR3 reads CASSFWGGYGYTF. The CDR3 nucleotides are TGTGCCAGCAGTTTCTGGGGGGGCTATGGCTACACCTTC.

The chain uses TRBV10-3 and TRBJ1-2, with 12 positions matching TRBD1. V lost 6 bases, J lost 4 bases, and 9 bases stayed unmatched. The CDR3 is 16 amino acids. Germline V lookup: CDR1 ENHRY, CDR2 SYGVKD. CDR3 sequence (DNA): TGTGCCATCAGCCCCGGGACAGGGGGCGAACTCTATGGCTACACCTTC. Protein: CAISPGTGGELYGYTF.

CDR3 in DNA: TGCGCCAGCAGCTTACTAGCGGGAGGGCCCCGGGAGGAGCAGTACTTC. It codes for CASSLLAGGPREEQYF. V and J are TRBV5-1 and TRBJ2-7, with 13 bases aligning to TRBD2. The V gene's germline CDR1 is SGHRS and CDR2 YFSETQ. The CDR3 has 16 amino acids. Trimming cost V 2 bases and J 7 bases; bases outside gene matches: 9.

The chain is built from TRBV4-3 and TRBJ1-1; no firm D call. The V end was cut by 1 base, the J end by 1 base, with 13 bases between. Germline assignment: CDR1 LGHNA and CDR2 YSLEER. The CDR3 is made up of 16 amino acids. The CDR3 DNA reads TGCGCCAGCAGCCAAGGTCAGTACAGACCGAACACTGAAGCTTTCTTT. Its protein product is CASSQGQYRPNTEAFF.

The chain couples TRBV6-1 to TRBJ2-1; TRBD2 aligns across 8 bases. Germline V gives CDR1 MNHNS, CDR2 SASEGT. After removal of 2 bases from V and 4 bases from J, the junction contained 7 bases not matched to a gene. This CDR3 has 16 amino acids. The CDR3: CASSEWGGRRYNEQFF. The CDR3 DNA sequence: TGTGCCAGCAGTGAATGGGGCGGGAGGAGGTACAATGAGCAGTTCTTC.

The rearrangement links TRBV18 to TRBJ2-1; 8 positions match TRBD2. The CDR3 covers 14 residues. The V gene end was trimmed by 3 bases and the J gene end by 5 bases; junction bases not matched to a gene: 3. Germline-derived CDR1 and CDR2 are KGHSH and LQKENI. The CDR3 DNA sequence: TGTGCCAGCTCACCGGGACTAGGCAACAATGAGCAGTTCTTC. Translation gives CASSPGLGNNEQFF.

J is TRBJ2-2 and V is TRBV11-2, with 11 nucleotides matching TRBD2. V gave up 4 bases and J gave up 4 bases; unmatched junction bases: 2. CDR3 size: 15 residues. Per germline, CDR1 SGHAT and CDR2 FQNNGV. The CDR3 region has the DNA TGTGCCAGCAGCTCCCTAGCGGGAGGCACCGGGGAGCTGTTTTTT. Its protein product is CASSSLAGGTGELFF.

The chain is built from TRBV6-1 and TRBJ1-2, with D possibly matching TRBD1 (6 bases). Germline values: CDR1 MNHNS, CDR2 SASEGT. V lost 5 bases, J lost 7 bases, and 14 bases lay in between. This CDR3 has 13 residues. CDR3 loop: CASSPTGMGGYTF. The CDR3 bases are TGTGCCAGCAGTCCTACAGGGATGGGTGGCTACACCTTC.

The chain recombines TRBV5-6 with TRBJ1-4; no clear D. Trimming removed 4 bases at V and 7 bases at J, with 17 bases between. The CDR3 extends over 15 amino acids. The germline CDR1 and CDR2 sequences are SGHDT and YYEEEE. The CDR3 spells CASSAWPVEGEKLFF. As DNA, the CDR3 is TGTGCCAGCAGCGCCTGGCCGGTTGAGGGTGAAAAACTGTTTTTT.

The chain links TRBV14 to TRBJ1-1; TRBD1 aligns across 7 bases. Germline V CDR1 and CDR2: SGHDN, FVKESK. CDR3 length: 15 amino acids. J lost 9 bases, V lost 0 bases, and 10 bases had no gene match. In nucleotides, the CDR3 is TGTGCCAGCAGCCAAGATGTTGTAAGGGGGCGGAAAGCTTTCTTT. Translated: CASSQDVVRGRKAFF.

This sequence joins TRBV6-5 and TRBJ2-3; D is unclear. Germline values: CDR1 MNHEY, CDR2 SVGAGI. Trimming shortened V by 5 bases and J by 2 bases, and 14 bases separated the two germline ends. The CDR3 runs to 15 residues. CDR3 loop: CASSTQARITDTQYF. The CDR3 DNA reads TGTGCCAGCAGTACCCAAGCCCGAATCACAGATACGCAGTATTTT.

The rearrangement links TRBV5-6 to TRBJ1-5; D unclear. With 2 bases removed from V and 0 bases from J, the gap between germline ends came to 9 bases. The V gene's germline CDR1 is SGHDT and CDR2 YYEEEE. The CDR3 runs to 15 residues. The CDR3 region is CASSFGLFSNQPQHF. The CDR3 DNA follows: TGTGCCAGCAGCTTTGGCCTTTTTAGCAATCAGCCCCAGCATTTT.

The rearrangement uses TRBV6-5 and TRBJ2-7; weak D call: TRBD2 (5 bases). Germline CDR1 and CDR2: MNHEY and SVGAGI. V dropped 7 bases and J dropped 5 bases, with 21 bases sitting between them. The CDR3 runs 15 residues. The CDR3 loop reads CASTGPGNFFHEQYF. CDR3 in DNA: TGTGCCAGCACCGGACCCGGGAACTTTTTCCACGAGCAGTACTTC.

The chain has TRBV7-9 and TRBJ2-5, with D perhaps TRBD2 (7 bases). Deletions cut 5 bases from V and 4 bases from J, with 20 bases between. The CDR3 is 16 residues long. The V gene's germline CDR1 is SEHNR and CDR2 FQNEAQ (reference sequence). This CDR3 reads CASSPLGGRIGETQYF. CDR3 sequence (DNA): TGTGCCAGCAGCCCACTGGGGGGGCGAATTGGAGAGACCCAGTACTTC.

V and J are TRBV4-1 and TRBJ2-1; D is unresolved. The V end was cut by 0 bases, the J end by 15 bases, with 12 bases between. Per the germline V gene, CDR1 is MGHRA and CDR2 is YSYEKL. The CDR3 is made up of 12 amino acids. CDR3 coding DNA: TGCGCCAGCAGCCAAGATCCCGGAGCCGGGTTCTTC. Translated, it gives CASSQDPGAGFF.

V usage is TRBV10-1 and J usage is TRBJ2-6; TRBD1 is a possible D gene (6 bases). The V gene's germline CDR1 is WNHNN and CDR2 SYGVQD (reference sequence). This CDR3 spans 18 amino acids. V lost 3 bases and J 3 bases, leaving 18 bases between the germline ends. In nucleotides, the CDR3 is TGCGCCAGCAGTGATGGCCCGGCAGGGGAAAGTGGGGCCAACGTCCTGACTTTC. This gives the protein CASSDGPAGESGANVLTF.

This rearrangement joins TRBV7-2 to TRBJ2-1, with TRBD1 as a possible D gene (5 bases). Per germline, CDR1 SGHTA and CDR2 FQGNSA. The ends were cut back, 6 bases at V and 7 bases at J, with 10 bases in the middle. The CDR3 extends over 12 amino acids. The CDR3 DNA reads as TGTGCCAGCAGTCATAGGGGTAATGAGCAGTTCTTC. Its protein is CASSHRGNEQFF.

J is TRBJ2-1 and V is TRBV30; D gene unclear. The CDR3 contains 12 residues. V was clipped by 2 bases and J by 9 bases, with 11 bases between them. Looked up from germline, CDR1 is GTSNPN and CDR2 is SVGIG (reference sequence). The CDR3 loop is CAWSPSRLEQFF. Written as DNA, the CDR3 is TGTGCCTGGAGTCCTTCGAGGCTTGAGCAGTTCTTC.

The V and J genes are TRBV2 and TRBJ2-1, with D tentatively TRBD2 (7 bases). Looked up from germline, CDR1 is SNHLY and CDR2 is FYNNEI. This CDR3 is 15 amino acids long. With 10 bases removed from V and 7 bases from J, the gap between germline ends came to 23 bases. CDR3 sequence: CATTGGRGSRNEQFF. The CDR3 DNA reads as TGTGCCACCACCGGGGGGCGGGGGTCTAGGAATGAGCAGTTCTTC.

The J gene is TRBJ2-7, the V gene TRBV5-8; TRBD1 matches at 8 bases. After removal of 0 bases from V and 2 bases from J, the junction contained 4 bases not matched to a gene. This CDR3 has 15 amino acids. Per the germline V gene, CDR1 is SGHTS and CDR2 is YDEGEE. Here the CDR3 reads CASSLDGRGPYEQYF. CDR3 sequence (DNA): TGTGCCAGCAGCTTGGACGGCAGGGGGCCCTACGAGCAGTACTTC.

The V gene is TRBV4-2, the J gene TRBJ2-5; 12 positions agree with TRBD1. The DNA end lines up better with TRBJ2-7; the J call may be wrong. The CDR3 covers 15 residues. In germline, CDR1 is LGHNA, CDR2 YNFKEQ. CDR3 nucleotide sequence: TGTGCCAGCAGCCATGTGGGACAGGGGGCCCACGAGCAGTACTTC. It yields the protein CASSHVGQGAHEQYF.

This rearrangement joins TRBV19 to TRBJ1-6; TRBD1 aligns across 9 bases. The CDR3 spans 18 residues. Germline-derived CDR1 and CDR2 are LNHDA and SQIVND (reference sequence). Losses at the gene ends were 2 bases for V and 8 bases for J; bases not matched to a gene: 13. In DNA form, the CDR3 reads TGTGCCAGTAGTATAAGAGTCGGGACAGGGTTAAGAGATTCACCCCTCCACTTT. Translated, it gives CASSIRVGTGLRDSPLHF.

The chain couples TRBV30 to TRBJ1-2, with 8 bases matching TRBD1. The V segment lost 3 bases and the J segment 7 bases; nucleotides outside the gene matches: 16. The CDR3 has 16 amino acids. Germline values: CDR1 GTSNPN, CDR2 SVGIG (reference sequence). CDR3 coding DNA: TGTGCCTGGAGGAAGGGACAGGCCCTATACTACGGTGGCTACACCTTC. Translation gives CAWRKGQALYYGGYTF. Drawing the rest from reference TRBV30 and TRBJ1-2, the complete variable domain is SQTIHQWPATLVQPVGSPLSLECTVEGTSNPNLYWYRQAAGRGLQLLFYSVGIGQISSEVPQNLSASRPQDRQFILSSKKLLLSDSGFYLCAWRKGQALYYGGYTFGSGTRLTVV.

The chain is built from TRBV29-1 and TRBJ1-4; D possibly corresponds to TRBD1 (5 bases). Between the trimmed V and J ends, which lost 2 bases and 10 bases, there was a span of 14 bases. There are 13 residues in the CDR3. Germline CDR1 SQVTM, CDR2 ANQGSEA. The CDR3 DNA follows: TGCAGCGTTGAAACATGGGGCTTCCCAAAACTGTTTTTT. The encoded protein is CSVETWGFPKLFF.